The clone carrying this T cell receptor beta chain was seen repeatedly, ten times or more. The data were obtained in a study of early T cells in non-severe SARS-CoV-2 infection. Study information: From unsorted whole blood, bulk RNA was sequenced, and the chains remained unpaired.

CDR1 is SGHDT and CDR2 is YYEEEE in the germline V gene. The CDR3 has 17 residues. Trimming left V 4 bases short and J 7 bases short, with 21 bases between. cDNA molecules, individually, were tagged with unique molecular identifiers. MiXCR was run by TCRdb on the 5' RACE reads, yielding one entry per CDR3 protein. The repertoire holds tens of thousands of distinct CDR3 sequences, approximately 4.6% seen once, with around 4.4% in the top ten. This chain links TRBV5-6 with TRBJ1-6; perhaps TRBD1 as D (6 bases). Source material: whole blood. The sequence came from an adult who was a healthcare worker with PCR-confirmed SARS-CoV-2 infection or an uninfected control (not recorded which). The CDR3 here is CASSPGARSAGNSPLHF. The CDR3 DNA reads as TGTGCCAGCAGCCCGGGGGCCAGGTCCGCCGGGAATTCACCCCTCCACTTT.